The 21 T cell receptor beta chains below all came from one sample that was sequenced in a study of T cells in Graves' hyperthyroidism and ophthalmopathy. Amplified TCR beta CDR3 regions derived from RNA transcripts. The HTBI primer set drove a first-round RT-PCR of the TCR CDR3. TCRdb redid the calling of the multiplex PCR reads with MiXCR, one entry per CDR3 protein. The table lists a few hundred thousand distinct CDR3 sequences, around 14% of them singletons. The sequenced material came from blood. The receptors come from a woman aged 30 to 39 with Graves' hyperthyroidism.

There are many counts of this clonotype. The V gene is TRBV5-1, the J gene TRBJ2-1, with 8 bases identical to TRBD2. V lost 0 bases and J lost 2; bases outside the gene matches: 13. The CDR3 consists of 19 residues. Germline loops: CDR1 SGHRS, CDR2 YFSETQ. Written as DNA, the CDR3 is TGCGCCAGCAGCTTGGTAGTAGCGGGAATAGGTGGCCCCTACAATGAGCAGTTCTTC. This translates into CASSLVVAGIGGPYNEQFF.

This clonotype was seen at least ten times. The chain links TRBV15 to TRBJ1-1; D perhaps matches TRBD1 (6 bases). This CDR3 spans 18 amino acids. Germline CDR1 is LNHNV and CDR2 is YYDKDF (reference sequence). V lost 3 bases, J lost 0 bases, and 20 bases lay in between. The CDR3 sequence: CATSRATGTRRLNTEAFF. The CDR3, as DNA: TGTGCCACCAGCAGGGCAACAGGGACAAGGCGATTGAACACTGAAGCTTTCTTT.

This chain uses TRBV13 with TRBJ2-7; D is unclear. Trimming left V 5 bases short and J 5 bases short, with 19 bases between. The CDR3 consists of 15 residues. Germline V gives CDR1 PRHDT, CDR2 FYEKMQ (reference sequence). Written as DNA, the CDR3 is TGTGCCAGCAGCCGCACCGTAGGAGTCTCTCACGAGCAGTACTTC. As protein: CASSRTVGVSHEQYF.

This clonotype has at least ten counts. The chain recombines TRBV7-2 with TRBJ2-3, with D possibly TRBD2 on 5 matching bases. The germline V gene has CDR1 SGHTA and CDR2 FQGNSA. Between the trimmed V and J ends, which lost 1 base and 2 bases, there was a span of 13 bases. The CDR3 contains 16 residues. CDR3 coding DNA: TGTGCCAGCAGCTTAGTCTCTGCGACTATCACAGATACGCAGTATTTT. As protein: CASSLVSATITDTQYF.

This clonotype showed up many times. V usage is TRBV28 and J usage is TRBJ1-1; 7 bases agree with TRBD1. The CDR3 is made up of 15 amino acids. V shed 5 bases and J 6 bases; nucleotides not matched to a gene: 12. Germline V gives CDR1 MDHEN, CDR2 SYDVKM. The CDR3 here is CASSHAPGTASEAFF. The CDR3 DNA follows: TGTGCCAGCAGTCATGCACCCGGGACAGCATCTGAAGCTTTCTTT.

J is TRBJ2-7 and V is TRBV27; 15 bases align to TRBD2. The trim removed 7 bases at V and 5 bases at J, leaving 9 bases unmatched. The CDR3 sequence is 16 residues long. CDR1 and CDR2 from the germline V gene are MNHEY and SMNVEV (reference sequence). The CDR3 loop is CASKPGTSGRFNEQYF. CDR3 DNA: TGTGCCAGCAAACCCGGGACTAGCGGGAGGTTTAACGAGCAGTACTTC.

There are many counts of this clonotype. The chain employs TRBV10-1 and TRBJ2-3, with 11 bases aligning to TRBD2. V trimming: 6 bases; J trimming: 8 bases; junction bases outside the gene matches: 10. Germline CDR1 reads WNHNN; CDR2 reads SYGVQD (reference sequence). The CDR3 loop spans 15 amino acids. The CDR3 sequence is CASSETSGAPGTQYF. Here the CDR3 DNA reads TGCGCCAGCAGCGAGACTAGCGGGGCCCCCGGTACGCAGTATTTT.

The table lists this clonotype with many counts. The chain uses TRBV28 and TRBJ2-3; 11 bases fit TRBD2. This CDR3 has 19 amino acids. From germline, CDR1 is MDHEN and CDR2 SYDVKM. V was clipped by 7 bases and J by 4 bases; unmatched bases: 19. As DNA, the CDR3 is TGTGCCAGCAACCCCCCCACTAGCGGGAGCCTACACTTAGCAGATACGCAGTATTTT. It translates to CASNPPTSGSLHLADTQYF. Together with reference TRBV28 and TRBJ2-3, the CDR3 gives the full variable domain: DVKVTQSSRYLVKRTGEKVFLECVQDMDHENMFWYRQDPGLGLRLIYFSYDVKMKEKGDIPEGYSVSREKKERFSLILESASTNQTSMYLCASNPPTSGSLHLADTQYFGPGTRLTVL.

This clonotype was counted ten times or more. This rearrangement joins TRBV28 to TRBJ2-3, with D perhaps matching TRBD2 (5 bases). Trimming took off 3 bases at V and 0 bases at J, with 16 bases between the two ends. The CDR3 loop spans 17 amino acids. CDR1 MDHEN and CDR2 SYDVKM come from the germline V gene. The CDR3 region is CASSLFLAQTSTDTQYF. DNA for the CDR3: TGTGCCAGCAGTTTGTTCCTAGCTCAGACGAGCACAGATACGCAGTATTTT.

This clonotype was counted a few times. This rearrangement joins TRBV12-5 to TRBJ2-7; 9 nucleotides match TRBD2. V shed 0 bases, J shed 0 bases, and the junction held 15 bases outside the gene matches. Germline V lookup: CDR1 LGHNT, CDR2 FRNRAP. There are 20 residues in the CDR3. CDR3 sequence (DNA): TGTGCTAGTGGTTTGGTTCCCCCGGGACTAGCAAATAGAAACTCCTACGAGCAGTACTTC. Translating it yields CASGLVPPGLANRNSYEQYF.

The chain carries TRBV5-1 and TRBJ2-1; 13 bases agree with TRBD2. This CDR3 spans 17 amino acids. V was clipped by 0 bases and J by 6 bases; unmatched bases: 6. The germline CDR1 and CDR2 sequences are SGHRS and YFSETQ. DNA for the CDR3: TGCGCCAGCAGCTTGGGTATGGGACTAGCGGGAACCAATGAGCAGTTCTTC. Its protein is CASSLGMGLAGTNEQFF.

This clonotype was seen many times. The CDR3 loop is CASSPGTENNEQFF. CDR3 coding DNA: TGTGCCAGTAGTCCAGGGACAGAGAACAATGAGCAGTTCTTC. This chain uses TRBV19 with TRBJ2-1, with TRBD1 matching 7 bases. With 5 bases clipped from V and 5 bases from J, the junction kept 6 bases outside the gene matches. This CDR3 region has 14 residues. CDR1 LNHDA and CDR2 SQIVND come from the germline V gene (reference sequence).

This clonotype showed up many times. The chain recombines TRBV7-2 with TRBJ2-1; possible D gene TRBD2, 5 bases. The V gene lost 5 bases and the J gene lost 1 base, with 12 bases spanning the gap. The CDR3 sequence is 15 residues long. CDR1 and CDR2 from the germline V gene are SGHTA and FQGNSA. CDR3 loop: CASSPRGGSYNEQFF. CDR3 nucleotide sequence: TGTGCCAGCAGCCCCCGGGGTGGGTCCTACAATGAGCAGTTCTTC.

This clonotype was recorded a few times. The chain joins TRBV10-3 to TRBJ2-7; D not resolved. Germline V gene data show CDR1 as ENHRY and CDR2 as SYGVKD. V was cut by 8 bases and J by 2 bases, with 13 bases left in between. This CDR3 is 13 amino acids long. Here the CDR3 DNA reads TGTGCCATCTCCCAGCGCGAGCCCTACGAGCAGTACTTC. Its protein product is CAISQREPYEQYF.

This clonotype has a count of ten or more. The chain employs TRBV7-2 and TRBJ2-3; D might be TRBD1 (6 bases). CDR1 and CDR2 (germline): SGHTA, FQGNSA. The CDR3 consists of 16 residues. V was shortened by 5 bases and J by 3 bases, with 18 bases between the two germline ends. The CDR3 bases are TGTGCCAGCAGCCTCACACTCTCAGGGGTAACAGATACGCAGTATTTT. Translated, it gives CASSLTLSGVTDTQYF.

This clonotype was seen more than once but under ten times. The gene calls are TRBV6-1 and TRBJ1-1, with D maybe TRBD1 (6 bases). The CDR3 extends over 14 amino acids. Germline loops: CDR1 MNHNS, CDR2 SASEGT. V was cut by 5 bases and J by 4 bases, with 14 bases left in between. The CDR3 loop is CASSWPARGTEAFF. DNA for the CDR3: TGTGCCAGCAGTTGGCCCGCCAGGGGCACTGAAGCTTTCTTT.

The V call is TRBV19, the J call TRBJ2-6, with TRBD1 as a possible D gene (5 bases). This CDR3 is built from 17 residues. Trimming stripped 4 bases from V and 0 bases from J, with 13 bases between. CDR1 is LNHDA, CDR2 SQIVND, per germline (reference sequence). CDR3 DNA sequence: TGTGCCAGTAGTACCGAATGGGGCTTCTCTGGGGCCAACGTCCTGACTTTC. This sequence encodes CASSTEWGFSGANVLTF.

This clonotype was seen repeatedly, ten times or more. The chain combines TRBV5-1 with TRBJ2-1; 9 bases align to TRBD1. J gave up 7 bases and V 4 bases, and 6 bases lay outside the gene matches. There are 14 residues in the CDR3. The germline V gene has CDR1 SGHRS and CDR2 YFSETQ. CDR3 region: CASSGGQGWNEQFF. Written as DNA, the CDR3 is TGCGCCAGCAGCGGTGGACAGGGGTGGAATGAGCAGTTCTTC.

This clonotype was counted between two and nine times. The rearrangement joins TRBV4-2 to TRBJ2-7; 10 positions match TRBD1. The germline gives CDR1 LGHNA, CDR2 YNFKEQ. CDR3 length: 16 amino acids. V trimming: 5 bases; J trimming: 1 base; junction bases outside the gene matches: 8. The CDR3 sequence: CASSTHRDRGSYEQYF. CDR3 DNA: TGTGCCAGCAGCACCCACCGGGACAGGGGTTCCTACGAGCAGTACTTC.

This clonotype occurred many times. The chain joins TRBV15 to TRBJ2-1, with D unresolved. The CDR3 length is 17 residues. Deletions cut 0 bases from V and 0 bases from J, with 12 bases between. CDR1 LNHNV and CDR2 YYDKDF come from the germline V gene (reference sequence). The CDR3 coding sequence is TGTGCCACCAGCAGAGATACGAGCCCAAGCTCCTACAATGAGCAGTTCTTC. Translated: CATSRDTSPSSYNEQFF. The complete variable domain, with remaining parts taken from reference TRBV15 and TRBJ2-1, reads DAMVIQNPRYQVTQFGKPVTLSCSQTLNHNVMYWYQQKSSQAPKLLFHYYDKDFNNEADTPDNFQSRRPNTSFCFLDIRSPGLGDTAMYLCATSRDTSPSSYNEQFFGPGTRLTVL.

This clonotype was counted only a few times. J is TRBJ2-3 and V is TRBV2; no clear D. Germline V gene data show CDR1 as SNHLY and CDR2 as FYNNEI. CDR3 length: 13 residues. V was clipped by 4 bases and J by 5 bases, with 10 bases between them. DNA for the CDR3: TGTGCCAGCAGTGGCTCGCGGAAAGATACGCAGTATTTT. Residues: CASSGSRKDTQYF.